This record concerns one T cell receptor (beta chain) sequence. CDR1 is SGHTA, CDR2 FQGTGA, per germline. Trimming took 5 bases from V and 4 from J, leaving 22 bases between them. This CDR3 spans 17 amino acids. The data belong to a study of T cell changes during pregnancy in multiple sclerosis. TCRdb's table, derived via immunoSEQ multiplex PCR, lists solely in-frame clones and lacks some. Altogether 45,000 to 55,000 clones are present, over 90% being singletons, with the ten largest covering 2% to 2.5%. This receptor was identified in a female donor with multiple sclerosis, enrolled in a pregnancy study. This chain connects TRBV7-3 to TRBJ2-3, with TRBD2 as a possible D gene (6 bases). Material: peripheral blood, obtained in the third trimester of pregnancy. The CDR3 coding sequence is TGTGCCAGCAGCCTCATGCCCCTGGCGGGATCCGCAGATACGCAGTATTTT. Translated: CASSLMPLAGSADTQYF. The variable domain in full, with the rest retrieved from reference TRBV7-3 and TRBJ2-3, is GAGVSQTPSNKVTEKGKYVELRCDPISGHTALYWYRQSLGQGPEFLIYFQGTGAADDSGLPNDRFFAVRPEGSVSTLKIQRTERGDSAVYLCASSLMPLAGSADTQYFGPGTRLTVL.